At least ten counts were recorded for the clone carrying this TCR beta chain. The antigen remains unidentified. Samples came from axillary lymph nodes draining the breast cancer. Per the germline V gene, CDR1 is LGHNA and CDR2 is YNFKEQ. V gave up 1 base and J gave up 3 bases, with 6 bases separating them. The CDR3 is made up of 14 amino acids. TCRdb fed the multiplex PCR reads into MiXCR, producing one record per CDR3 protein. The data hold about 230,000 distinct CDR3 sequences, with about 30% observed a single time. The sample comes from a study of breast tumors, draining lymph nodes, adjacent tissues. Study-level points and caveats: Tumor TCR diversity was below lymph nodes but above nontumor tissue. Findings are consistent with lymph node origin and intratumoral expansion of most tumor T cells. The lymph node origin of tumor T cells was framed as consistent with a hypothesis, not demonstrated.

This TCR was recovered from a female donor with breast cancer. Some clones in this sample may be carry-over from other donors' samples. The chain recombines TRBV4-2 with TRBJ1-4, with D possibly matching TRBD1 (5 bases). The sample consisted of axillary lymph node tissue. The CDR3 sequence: CASSQAGSNEKLFF. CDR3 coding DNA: TGTGCCAGCAGCCAAGCAGGGTCTAATGAAAAACTGTTTTTT.